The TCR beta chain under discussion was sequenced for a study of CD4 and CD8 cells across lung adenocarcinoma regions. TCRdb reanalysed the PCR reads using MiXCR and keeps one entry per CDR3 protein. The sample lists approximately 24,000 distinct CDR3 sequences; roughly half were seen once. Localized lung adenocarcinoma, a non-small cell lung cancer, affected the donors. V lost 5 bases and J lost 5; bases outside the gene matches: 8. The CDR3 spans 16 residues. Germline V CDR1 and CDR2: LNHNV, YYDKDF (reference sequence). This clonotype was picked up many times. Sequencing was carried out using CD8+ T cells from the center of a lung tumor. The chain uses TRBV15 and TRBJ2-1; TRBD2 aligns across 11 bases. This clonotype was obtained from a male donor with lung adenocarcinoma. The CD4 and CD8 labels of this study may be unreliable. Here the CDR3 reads CATSGPTSGANNEQFF. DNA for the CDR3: TGTGCCACCAGCGGACCGACTAGCGGGGCAAACAATGAGCAGTTCTTC.